This TCR beta chain emerged from a study of blood T cell repertoires in COVID-19. Overall study context: The United States, Italy and Spain supplied acute and convalescent COVID-19 samples.

V lost 0 bases to trimming and J lost 1 base, with 16 bases between them. The CDR3 contains 18 residues. Germline values: CDR1 MNHNS, CDR2 SASEGT. Original data processing: Nucleated cell number was recorded as an estimate derived from reference gene primer amplification. Sequencing was performed with immunoSEQ multiplex PCR; in TCRdb, only in-frame clones are kept and a portion is missing. The V and J calls and the clone size are those of that table, but D and trimming were determined from the DNA. The table includes 270,000 or so clones, around 90% detected once. Donors were grouped by their self-reported clinical history.

This receptor was identified in a woman in her 40s with acute COVID-19. Material: PBMCs or T cells enriched from blood (not recorded which). The V gene is TRBV6-1, the J gene TRBJ1-5; D is possibly TRBD1 (5 bases). The CDR3 nucleotides are TGTGCCAGCAGTGAAGCGCTTCCGGGGGAGTGGAGCAATCAGCCCCAGCATTTT. It specifies CASSEALPGEWSNQPQHF.